This section outlines one TCR beta chain sequence together with its context. No antigen is known for it. The CDR3 covers 14 residues. CDR1 and CDR2 (germline): LNHDA, SQIVND (reference sequence). Trimming cost V 7 bases and J 3 bases, with 14 bases left between them. The data were obtained in a study of HIV-infected children after antiretroviral therapy interruption. About the research overall: EBV and CMV exposure was recorded in most children.

Unique molecular identifiers were included in an RNA-based 3' RACE TCR library. TCRdb independently ran MiXCR on the 3' RACE reads; one entry per CDR3 protein. The table lists some 51,000 distinct CDR3 sequences, about 4.3% of them singletons, with over 0.65% in the top ten. The treatment here: PENTA 11 planned treatment interruption arm or continuous ART arm. Study-wide results and limits: After treatment interruption started, naive CD4+ CDR3 overlap across time points dropped.

The chain carries TRBV19 and TRBJ2-3; perhaps TRBD2 as D (7 bases). This clonotype originated in a pool of human donors with HIV. The sample in question was CD45RA+ CD4+ T cells from PBMCs, pooled from several time points, obtained from a donor given antiretroviral therapy, either interrupted or continuous. Subset meaning: naive CD4+ CD45RA+ CD45RO- T cells. The CDR3 DNA reads TGTGCCAGTATTGACGGGGGGCGTACAGATACGCAGTATTTT. It yields the protein CASIDGGRTDTQYF.